This TCR beta chain is drawn from a study of OX40 agonist ivuxolimab in advanced cancers. TCRdb keeps only in-frame clones here, not all; method: immunoSEQ multiplex PCR. The profile shows about 30,000 clones, more than 70% of them singletons. In germline, CDR1 is MNHNY, CDR2 SVGAGI (reference sequence). The CDR3 totals 15 residues. J gave up 8 bases and V 6 bases, and 12 bases lay outside the gene matches. The rearrangement links TRBV6-6 to TRBJ1-4; TRBD1 matches 7 bases. Source: CD4+ or CD8+ T cells sorted from blood, taken in a trial of the OX40 agonist ivuxolimab. This TCR was recovered from an adult with an advanced solid tumor such as melanoma, head and neck, liver or kidney cancer. CDR3 DNA: TGTGCCAGCAGCCCCGGAAGGGGGCGAAGCGAAAAACTGTTTTTT. The encoded protein is CASSPGRGRSEKLFF.